Shown below are 2 T cell receptor beta chains from a single sample sequenced in a study of OX40 agonist ivuxolimab in advanced cancers. The assay was immunoSEQ multiplex PCR, and TCRdb's table has in-frame clones only and misses some. Among around 66,000 clones listed, 80% to 85% were seen once. Material: CD4+ or CD8+ T cells sorted from blood, obtained in a trial of the OX40 agonist ivuxolimab. These receptors all stem from an adult with an advanced solid tumor such as melanoma, head and neck, liver or kidney cancer.

V is TRBV7-9 and J is TRBJ2-3; TRBD2 matches at 11 bases. The V gene's germline CDR1 is SEHNR and CDR2 FQNEAQ (reference sequence). The CDR3 consists of 17 residues. V was pared by 1 base and J by 4 bases, with 7 bases of the junction left unmatched. As DNA, the CDR3 is TGTGCCAGCAGCTTAGGCCGACTAGCGGGGCTGGCAGATACGCAGTATTTT. Amino acids: CASSLGRLAGLADTQYF.

The chain couples TRBV7-8 to TRBJ2-1; unclear D gene. The CDR3 length is 16 residues. Trimming left V 3 bases short and J 6 bases short, with 18 bases between. Per the germline V gene, CDR1 is SGHVS and CDR2 is FQNEAQ. The CDR3 here is CASSFDMWAIVNEQFF. The CDR3 coding sequence is TGTGCCAGCAGCTTTGATATGTGGGCCATTGTCAATGAGCAGTTCTTC.